This T cell receptor (beta chain) was found in a study of cytomegalovirus exposure and HLA in healthy donors. V lost 3 bases to trimming and J lost 3 bases, with 8 bases between them. In germline, CDR1 is MGHDK, CDR2 SYGVNS. The CDR3 contains 13 residues. As regards this clone: The antigen is undetermined.

The PCR was carried out with 60 Vbeta primers and 13 Jbeta primers. The table came from immunoSEQ multiplex PCR; TCRdb's copy has only in-frame clones and leaves some out. The table records around 250,000 clones, 80% to 95% of them present only once. Study-level results: A missense variant in DCLRE1C was later tied to TCR beta V- and J-gene trimming. The study had only CMV serostatus as immune exposure information.

Sequencing was carried out using PBMCs. The chain carries TRBV25-1 and TRBJ2-5; perhaps TRBD2 as D (5 bases). This TCR was sampled from a girl aged 2 to 10 in good health and CMV-seronegative. Written as DNA, the CDR3 is TGTGCCAGCAGTGAGGTCGGGAAAGAGACCCAGTACTTC. Translated: CASSEVGKETQYF.